These 22 T cell receptor beta chains originate from one sample sequenced in a study of blood T cells in healthy people across ages. Then a second PCR, running roughly 7 to 11 cycles, was carried out with a sample-barcoded 5' primer and a J-beta primer mix. MiXCR, applied by TCRdb to the 5' RACE reads, yields one record per CDR3 protein. Among roughly 800,000 distinct CDR3 sequences, 58% were seen once, and the ten largest hold approximately 23%. The sample comprised blood. The receptors shown here come from a man aged 30-40 years in good health.

The V and J genes are TRBV7-2 and TRBJ2-5, with 7 positions matching TRBD2. With 3 bases clipped from V and 11 bases from J, the junction kept 12 bases outside the gene matches. The CDR3 spans 14 residues. In germline, CDR1 is SGHTA, CDR2 FQGNSA. The CDR3 coding sequence is TGTGCCAGCAGCTTGTCCAGCGGGATAAGGGAGCAGTACTTC. Translating gives CASSLSSGIREQYF. The full variable domain, rest sourced from reference TRBV7-2 and TRBJ2-5, is GAGVSQSPSNKVTEKGKDVELRCDPISGHTALYWYRQSLGQGLEFLIYFQGNSAPDKSGLPSDRFSAERTGGSVSTLTIQRTQQEDSAVYLCASSLSSGIREQYFGPGTRLLVL.

The V gene is TRBV4-2, the J gene TRBJ1-2; 11 bases map to TRBD1. The V gene's germline CDR1 is LGHNA and CDR2 YNFKEQ. The V and J ends lost 5 bases and 4 bases, in that order; junction bases with no gene match: 9. CDR3 size: 16 residues. CDR3 nucleotide sequence: TGTGCCAGCAGCACTAGGACAGGGGGCCACCCCTATGGCTACACCTTC. Amino acid sequence: CASSTRTGGHPYGYTF.

The chain combines TRBV10-3 with TRBJ2-7; TRBD2 agrees at 16 bases. Germline-derived CDR1 and CDR2 are ENHRY and SYGVKD. This CDR3 is built from 17 residues. V shed 9 bases, J shed 0 bases, and the junction held 8 bases outside the gene matches. CDR3 DNA sequence: TGTGCCATTAGGGGGGGACTAGCGGGAGGGAACTCCTACGAGCAGTACTTC. This sequence encodes CAIRGGLAGGNSYEQYF.

The chain combines TRBV14 with TRBJ2-4, with D possibly being TRBD2 (7 bases). Germline values: CDR1 SGHDN, CDR2 FVKESK. The CDR3 is made up of 17 amino acids. V was trimmed by 0 bases and J by 8 bases, leaving 20 bases between them. CDR3 nucleotides: TGTGCCAGCAGCCAAGACCGGGGGGCAGGGAGTATGGACATTCAGTACTTC. Protein product: CASSQDRGAGSMDIQYF.

V and J are TRBV7-8 and TRBJ2-3; perhaps D is TRBD1 or TRBD2 (5 bases each). Between the trimmed V and J ends, which lost 5 bases and 8 bases, there was a span of 17 bases. CDR3 length: 14 amino acids. Germline assignment: CDR1 SGHVS and CDR2 FQNEAQ. CDR3 in DNA: TGTGCCAGCAGCCTAGGGGCAGGACTCGGTACGCAGTATTTT. Its translation: CASSLGAGLGTQYF.

V gene TRBV6-1 combines with J gene TRBJ2-5; TRBD2 matches at 7 bases. The J segment lost 2 bases and the V segment lost 7 bases, leaving 10 bases of the junction unmatched. The germline gives CDR1 MNHNS, CDR2 SASEGT. This CDR3 spans 15 amino acids. CDR3 bases: TGTGCCAGCATTGTTTGGCGGGGGTCACAAGAGACCCAGTACTTC. Its protein product is CASIVWRGSQETQYF.

The V and J genes are TRBV25-1 and TRBJ2-1; D gene uncertain. The CDR3 is 21 residues long. Per germline, CDR1 MGHDK and CDR2 SYGVNS. V gave up 6 bases and J gave up 2 bases, with 32 bases separating them. CDR3 DNA: TGTGCCAGCAGCGGGCCCCAGACGGTCCCGAGCCTCCTCCTTGCCTACAATGAGCAGTTCTTC. It is translated as CASSGPQTVPSLLLAYNEQFF.

This clonotype has only a few counts. A much larger clone sits a single nucleotide away, making a read error possible. The rearrangement joins TRBV7-6 to TRBJ2-1, with D perhaps given as TRBD1 or TRBD2 (7 bases each). The J call is uncertain, as TRBJ2-7 better fits the DNA end. The CDR3 is made up of 16 amino acids. Germline lookup yields CDR1 SGHVS and CDR2 FNYEAQ. CDR3 protein: CASSSGGAGSYNEQYF. The CDR3 region has the DNA TGTGCCAGCAGCTCAGGGGGGGCTGGAAGCTACAATGAGCAGTACTTC.

The J gene is TRBJ2-1, the V gene TRBV5-1, with 10 bases that match TRBD2. The germline CDR1 and CDR2 sequences are SGHRS and YFSETQ. This CDR3 has 18 amino acids. V was pared by 1 base and J by 0 bases, with 7 bases of the junction left unmatched. The CDR3 reads CASSLSTLAGYSYNEQFF. CDR3 bases: TGCGCCAGCAGCTTGAGTACACTAGCGGGGTACTCCTACAATGAGCAGTTCTTC. Filled out from reference TRBV5-1 and TRBJ2-1, the complete variable domain reads KAGVTQTPRYLIKTRGQQVTLSCSPISGHRSVSWYQQTPGQGLQFLFEYFSETQRNKGNFPGRFSGRQFSNSRSEMNVSTLELGDSALYLCASSLSTLAGYSYNEQFFGPGTRLTVL.

V usage is TRBV28 and J usage is TRBJ2-1; 8 bases are a match to TRBD2. Germline V gene sequence: CDR1 MDHEN, CDR2 SYDVKM. The CDR3 has 16 amino acids. Trimming cost V 3 bases and J 10 bases; bases outside gene matches: 14. The DNA of the CDR3 is TGTGCCAGCAGTTTGGTTCTTCGGGGGGGCCCGAGGGAGCAGTTCTTC. Translation: CASSLVLRGGPREQFF.

This clonotype occurred a few times. The J gene is TRBJ2-1, the V gene TRBV4-3; TRBD2 matches 8 bases. This CDR3 is built from 18 residues. CDR1 and CDR2 (germline): LGHNA, YSLEER. The V and J ends lost 4 bases and 8 bases, in that order; junction bases with no gene match: 19. The chain's CDR3 is CASSPNVLGTSYMDEQFF. The CDR3 DNA is TGCGCCAGCAGCCCGAATGTCCTGGGGACTAGTTATATGGATGAGCAGTTCTTC.

The chain recombines TRBV20-1 with TRBJ1-5, with D possibly matching TRBD1 (5 bases). The germline CDR1 and CDR2 sequences are DFQATT and SNEGSKA (reference sequence). The CDR3 is 17 residues long. With 0 bases removed from V and 2 bases from J, the gap between germline ends came to 17 bases. In DNA, the CDR3 is TGCAGTGCTAGAGATCCAATGGGGCTGCGGGGCAATCAGCCCCAGCATTTT. Protein sequence: CSARDPMGLRGNQPQHF.

This chain connects TRBV10-3 to TRBJ1-2; no definite D call. This CDR3 region has 15 residues. V lost 0 bases and J lost 8, with 16 bases in between. CDR1 and CDR2 from the germline V gene are ENHRY and SYGVKD. CDR3 coding DNA: TGTGCCATCAGTGAGTCTCTACGGACCACGGGCGGCTACACCTTC. It specifies CAISESLRTTGGYTF.

V is TRBV7-2 and J is TRBJ1-5, with D unresolved. With 6 bases removed from V and 2 bases from J, the gap between germline ends came to 11 bases. CDR1 and CDR2 from the germline V gene are SGHTA and FQGNSA. The CDR3 loop spans 14 amino acids. CDR3 sequence: CASRNSGGNQPQHF. The CDR3 coding sequence is TGTGCCAGCAGAAATTCCGGAGGCAATCAGCCCCAGCATTTT. The variable domain in full, with the rest retrieved from reference TRBV7-2 and TRBJ1-5, is GAGVSQSPSNKVTEKGKDVELRCDPISGHTALYWYRQSLGQGLEFLIYFQGNSAPDKSGLPSDRFSAERTGGSVSTLTIQRTQQEDSAVYLCASRNSGGNQPQHFGDGTRLSIL.

In DNA form, the CDR3 reads TGCAGTGGAGCCCTTGATAGAGAGACCCAGTACTTC. Amino acid sequence: CSGALDRETQYF. The gene calls are TRBV20-1 and TRBJ2-5; D not certain. V lost 7 bases and J 4 bases, leaving 13 bases between the germline ends. Germline V lookup: CDR1 DFQATT, CDR2 SNEGSKA (reference sequence). The CDR3 length is 12 residues.

The chain links TRBV12-3 or TRBV12-4 to TRBJ1-4; D ambiguous. V lost 4 bases and J 6 bases, leaving 3 bases between the germline ends. The CDR3 is 11 residues long. The CDR3 DNA sequence: TGTGCCAGCAGTTGGTATGAAAAACTGTTTTTT. It encodes CASSWYEKLFF.

The chain couples TRBV10-3 to TRBJ2-4; TRBD2 aligns across 7 bases. CDR1 ENHRY and CDR2 SYGVKD come from the germline V gene. V was clipped by 3 bases and J by 2 bases; unmatched bases: 4. The CDR3 consists of 15 residues. The CDR3: CAISDPGTTKNIQYF. CDR3 nucleotides: TGTGCCATCAGTGACCCCGGGACTACCAAAAACATTCAGTACTTC.

This chain uses TRBV10-3 with TRBJ2-5; no clear D gene. Judging by the DNA end, TRBJ2-7 fits better; the J call may be wrong. In germline, CDR1 is ENHRY, CDR2 SYGVKD. The CDR3 runs 14 residues. In nucleotides, the CDR3 is TGTGCCATCAGTTCCCGGAATGTGTCATACGAGCAGTACTTC. Protein: CAISSRNVSYEQYF.

The chain employs TRBV10-3 and TRBJ2-7; no clear D gene. Trimming removed 3 bases from V and 4 bases from J, with 10 bases in between. CDR3 length equals 13 residues. Germline CDR1 and CDR2: ENHRY and SYGVKD. Here the CDR3 DNA reads TGTGCCATCAGTGAAGCCCGCCCTTACGAGCAGTACTTC. It translates to CAISEARPYEQYF.

This clonotype was seen a handful of times. CDR3 protein: CSVGQSMDTQYF. The CDR3 DNA reads TGCAGCGTTGGTCAGTCGATGGATACGCAGTATTTT. V is TRBV29-1 and J is TRBJ2-3; the D is unclear. This CDR3 is built from 12 residues. Germline CDR1 is SQVTM and CDR2 is ANQGSEA. V was trimmed by 4 bases and J by 6 bases, leaving 11 bases between them.

This clonotype was picked up a small number of times. This chain connects TRBV20-1 to TRBJ1-4, with 9 bases matching TRBD1. Germline CDR1 is DFQATT and CDR2 is SNEGSKA (reference sequence). CDR3 length: 16 amino acids. V was pared by 5 bases and J by 5 bases, with 12 bases of the junction left unmatched. The CDR3 bases are TGCAGTGCTCCTGTCCCGGGACAGGGAGGGAATGAAAAACTGTTTTTT. It encodes CSAPVPGQGGNEKLFF.

V and J are TRBV3-1 and TRBJ1-1; tentative D call: TRBD1 (5 bases). CDR3 length: 12 residues. CDR1 and CDR2 from the germline V gene are LGHDT and YNNKEL (reference sequence). Trimming pared 5 bases from V and 8 bases from J, leaving 12 bases between. CDR3 sequence (DNA): TGTGCCAGCAGCAGAGACAGTAAGGAAGCTTTCTTT. This codes for CASSRDSKEAFF.